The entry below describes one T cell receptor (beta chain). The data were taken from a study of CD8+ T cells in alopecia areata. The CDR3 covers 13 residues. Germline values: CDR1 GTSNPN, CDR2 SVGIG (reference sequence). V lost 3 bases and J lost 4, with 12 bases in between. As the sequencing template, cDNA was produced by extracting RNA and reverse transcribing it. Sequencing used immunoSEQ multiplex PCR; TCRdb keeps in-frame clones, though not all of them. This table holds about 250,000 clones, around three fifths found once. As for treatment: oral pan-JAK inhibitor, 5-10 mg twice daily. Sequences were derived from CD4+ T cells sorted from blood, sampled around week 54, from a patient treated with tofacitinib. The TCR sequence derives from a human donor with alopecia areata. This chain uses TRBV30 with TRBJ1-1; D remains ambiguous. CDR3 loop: CAWSSELGTEAFF. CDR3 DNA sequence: TGTGCCTGGAGCTCGGAGCTGGGCACTGAAGCTTTCTTT.